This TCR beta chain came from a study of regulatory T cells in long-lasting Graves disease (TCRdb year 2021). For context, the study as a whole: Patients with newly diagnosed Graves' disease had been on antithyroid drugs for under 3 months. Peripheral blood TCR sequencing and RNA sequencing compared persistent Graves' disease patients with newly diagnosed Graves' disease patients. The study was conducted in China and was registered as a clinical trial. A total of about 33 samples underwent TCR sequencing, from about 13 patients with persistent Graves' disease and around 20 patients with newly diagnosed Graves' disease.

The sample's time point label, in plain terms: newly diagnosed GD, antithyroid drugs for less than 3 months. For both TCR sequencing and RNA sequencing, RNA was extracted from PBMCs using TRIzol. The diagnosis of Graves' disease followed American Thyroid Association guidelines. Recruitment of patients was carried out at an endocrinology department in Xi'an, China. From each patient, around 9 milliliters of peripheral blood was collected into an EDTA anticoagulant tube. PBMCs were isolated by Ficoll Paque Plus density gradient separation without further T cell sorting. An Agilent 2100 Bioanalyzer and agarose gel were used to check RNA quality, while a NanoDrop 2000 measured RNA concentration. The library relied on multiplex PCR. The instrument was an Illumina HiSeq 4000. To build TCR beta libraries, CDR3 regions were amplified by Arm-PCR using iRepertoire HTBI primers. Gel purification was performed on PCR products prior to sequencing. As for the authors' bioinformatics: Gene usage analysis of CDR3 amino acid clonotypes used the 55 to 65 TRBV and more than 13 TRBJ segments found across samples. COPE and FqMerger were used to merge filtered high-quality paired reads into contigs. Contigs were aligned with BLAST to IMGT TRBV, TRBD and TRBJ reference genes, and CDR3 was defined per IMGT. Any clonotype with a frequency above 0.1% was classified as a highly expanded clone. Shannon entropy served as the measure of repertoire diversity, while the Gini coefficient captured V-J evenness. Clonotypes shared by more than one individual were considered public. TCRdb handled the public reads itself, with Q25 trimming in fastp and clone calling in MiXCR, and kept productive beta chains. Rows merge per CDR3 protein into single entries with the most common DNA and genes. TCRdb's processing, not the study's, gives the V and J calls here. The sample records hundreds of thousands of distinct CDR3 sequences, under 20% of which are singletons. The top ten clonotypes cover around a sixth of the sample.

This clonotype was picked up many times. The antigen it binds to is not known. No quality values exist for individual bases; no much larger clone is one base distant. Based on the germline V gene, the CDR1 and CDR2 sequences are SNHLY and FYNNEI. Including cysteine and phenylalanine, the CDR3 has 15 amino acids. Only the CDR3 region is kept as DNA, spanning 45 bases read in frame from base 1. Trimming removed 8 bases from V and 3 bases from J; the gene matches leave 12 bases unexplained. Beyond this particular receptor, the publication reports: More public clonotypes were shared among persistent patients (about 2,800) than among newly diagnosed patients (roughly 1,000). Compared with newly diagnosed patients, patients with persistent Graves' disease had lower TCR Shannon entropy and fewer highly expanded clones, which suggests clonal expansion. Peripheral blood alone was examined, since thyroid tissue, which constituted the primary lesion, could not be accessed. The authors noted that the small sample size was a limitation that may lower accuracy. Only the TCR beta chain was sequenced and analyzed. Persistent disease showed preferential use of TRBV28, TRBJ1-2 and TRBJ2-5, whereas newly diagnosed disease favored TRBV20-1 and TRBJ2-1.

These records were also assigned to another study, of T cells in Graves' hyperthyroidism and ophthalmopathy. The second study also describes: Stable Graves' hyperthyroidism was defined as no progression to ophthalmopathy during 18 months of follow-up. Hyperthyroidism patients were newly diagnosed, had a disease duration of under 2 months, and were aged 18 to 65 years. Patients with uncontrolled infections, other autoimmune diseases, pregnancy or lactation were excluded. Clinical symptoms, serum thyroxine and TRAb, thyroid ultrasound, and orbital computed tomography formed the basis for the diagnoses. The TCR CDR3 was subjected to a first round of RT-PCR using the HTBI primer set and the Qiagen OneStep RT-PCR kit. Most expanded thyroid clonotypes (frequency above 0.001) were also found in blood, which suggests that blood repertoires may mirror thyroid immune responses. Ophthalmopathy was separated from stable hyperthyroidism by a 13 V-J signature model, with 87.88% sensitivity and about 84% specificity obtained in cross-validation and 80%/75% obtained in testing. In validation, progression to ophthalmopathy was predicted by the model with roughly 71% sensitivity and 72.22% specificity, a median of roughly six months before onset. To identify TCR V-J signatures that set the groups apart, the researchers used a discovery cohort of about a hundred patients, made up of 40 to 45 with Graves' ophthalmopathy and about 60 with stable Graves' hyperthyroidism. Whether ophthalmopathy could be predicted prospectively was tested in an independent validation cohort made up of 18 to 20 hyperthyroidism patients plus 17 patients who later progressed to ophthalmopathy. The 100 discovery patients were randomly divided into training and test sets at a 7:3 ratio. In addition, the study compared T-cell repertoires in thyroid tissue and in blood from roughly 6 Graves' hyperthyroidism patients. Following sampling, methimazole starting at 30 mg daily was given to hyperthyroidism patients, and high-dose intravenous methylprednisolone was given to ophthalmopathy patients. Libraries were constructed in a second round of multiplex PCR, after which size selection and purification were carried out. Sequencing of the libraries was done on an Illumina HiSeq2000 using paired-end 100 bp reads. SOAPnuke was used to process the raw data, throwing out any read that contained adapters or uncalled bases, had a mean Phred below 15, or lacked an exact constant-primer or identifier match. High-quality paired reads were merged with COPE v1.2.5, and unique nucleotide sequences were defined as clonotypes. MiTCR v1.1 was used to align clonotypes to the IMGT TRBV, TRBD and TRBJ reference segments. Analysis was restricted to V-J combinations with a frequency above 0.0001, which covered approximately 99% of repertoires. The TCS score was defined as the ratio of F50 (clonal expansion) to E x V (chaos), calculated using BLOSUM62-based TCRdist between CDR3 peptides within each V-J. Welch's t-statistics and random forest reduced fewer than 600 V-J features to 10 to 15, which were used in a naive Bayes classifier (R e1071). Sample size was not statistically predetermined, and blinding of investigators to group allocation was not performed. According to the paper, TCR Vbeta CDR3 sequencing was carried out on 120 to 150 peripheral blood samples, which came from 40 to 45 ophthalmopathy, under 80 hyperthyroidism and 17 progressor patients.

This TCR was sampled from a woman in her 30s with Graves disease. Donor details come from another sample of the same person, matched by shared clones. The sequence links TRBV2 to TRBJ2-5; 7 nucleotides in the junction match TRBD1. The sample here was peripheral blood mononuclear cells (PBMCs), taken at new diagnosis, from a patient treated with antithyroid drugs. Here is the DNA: TGTGCCAGCCAGTACCACAGGGGATCCAAAGAGACCCAGTACTTC. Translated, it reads CASQYHRGSKETQYF.